The following is a TCR beta chain sequence with its context. This PCR relied on a set of 60 Vbeta primers and 13 Jbeta primers. TCRdb's copy holds only in-frame clones and misses some; the assay was immunoSEQ multiplex PCR. The sample consists of around 170,000 clones, approximately 78% of them appearing once. The data are from a study of cytomegalovirus exposure and HLA in healthy donors. V lost 5 bases, J lost 0 bases, and 9 bases lay in between. The CDR3 consists of 14 residues. Germline CDR1 MNHEY, CDR2 SMNVEV (reference sequence). The sequence was obtained from a young woman in good health and CMV-seronegative. The chain links TRBV27 to TRBJ2-3; possible D gene TRBD2, 5 bases. The source material was PBMCs. CDR3: CASSPRTSTDTQYF. The CDR3 DNA reads TGTGCCAGCAGTCCAAGGACTAGCACAGATACGCAGTATTTT.